This T cell receptor beta chain was documented in a study of blood T cell repertoires in COVID-19 (dated by TCRdb to the early 2020s). Background on the whole study: Samples covering the acute and convalescent phases of COVID-19 were provided by collaborators in the United States, Italy and Spain. The material from the prospective study consisted of cDNA or gDNA derived from T cells, B-cell-depleted T cells, or PBMCs. The samples were drawn from the first 160 participants of the ongoing ImmuneRACE study and from roughly 1,300 subjects provided by 6 global collaborators. The repertoires were released in a freely available public database intended as a resource for research on the immune response to SARS-CoV-2. The sample metadata nearly always contained a de-identified subject ID, COVID-19 status, age in years and sex. The dataset comprised deeply sampled blood TCRbeta repertoires from subjects exposed to, actively infected with, or recovered from COVID-19. Where available, HLA class I and class II types were taken from metadata supplied by the sample provider and were not determined by assay-based typing.

Remarks on this clone: Its binding antigen is unknown. No base quality information exists; no much larger clone differs at one position.

TCRbeta CDR3 regions were amplified from genomic DNA using the immunoSEQ Assay, a bias-controlled multiplex PCR. In the paper's pipeline: Nucleated cell counts per sample were estimated from amplification of reference gene primers within the assay. To quantify the absolute abundance of each unique TCRbeta CDR3 rearrangement, sequence reads were collapsed and filtered. Productive Simpson clonality was computed per sample as the square root of Simpson's diversity index over productive rearrangements. Here the immuneACCESS table is served through TCRdb, limited to in-frame sequences with V and J called. Missing clones are a known gap in these copies; in checked studies unresolved V genes cover under half, and the rest lacks a known reason. The V and J calls and clone size were taken over from that table, and D and trimming were inferred from the DNA. The sample records some 150,000 clones, roughly 81% of which are singletons. The ten largest account for approximately 0.99% of the sample.

Study-level results and caveats: Clinical and demographic metadata were provided uncurated, with the amount varying by source and participant.

Whole blood was collected in K2EDTA tubes by collaborating institutions according to the institutions' own protocols. For TCRbeta analysis, collaborators shipped samples in one of three forms: frozen whole blood, isolated PBMCs, or DNA extracted from either of those sample types. Trimming leaves V shorter by 4 bases and J shorter by 3 bases, with the junction holding 6 bases beyond the gene matches. Measured from the cysteine to the phenylalanine, the CDR3 is 14 residues long. Only CDR3 DNA remains: 42 bases, in frame from the first base. CDR1 and CDR2, per the germline V gene, are SGHRS and YFSETQ.

This TCR derives from a man aged 35-49 years with acute or convalescent COVID-19. Here the chain combines TRBV5-1 and TRBJ1-1, with 7 junctional bases fitting TRBD1. The specimen sequenced was peripheral blood. The sequenced DNA: TGCGCCAGCAGCGTACAGGGGCCCGACACTGAAGCTTTCTTT. This is translated as CASSVQGPDTEAFF.